This record covers a single T cell receptor (beta chain). What was sequenced were expressed TCRB transcripts, since all of the isolated RNA had been reverse transcribed. Assay: immunoSEQ multiplex PCR; the TCRdb copy retains only in-frame clones and omits some. Found here are some 150,000 clones, around 10% of them singletons; the top ten hold roughly 2%. CD4+ naive, central memory, regulatory and stem cell-like memory subsets were isolated by sorting on CD45RO/CCR7/CD25/CD127/CD95/CD27. The data belong to a study of beta chain features in type 1 diabetes. The germline CDR1 and CDR2 sequences are MDHEN and SYDVKM. The CDR3 runs 15 residues. Trimming shortened V by 6 bases and J by 1 base, and 15 bases separated the two germline ends.

This receptor was identified in a man aged 18 to 29 in good health. The chain links TRBV28 to TRBJ2-5; tentatively, D is TRBD2 (6 bases). The specimen sequenced was central memory CD4+ T cells from blood. This chain's CDR3 is CASRPRLGPQETQYF. CDR3 sequence (DNA): TGTGCCAGCAGACCTCGACTAGGTCCCCAAGAGACCCAGTACTTC.